The 10 T cell receptor beta chains presented below share a single source sample, sequenced in a study of naive CD8 T cells in extremely preterm neonates. Some clones are missing from TCRdb's copy, which holds only in-frame ones; the method was immunoSEQ multiplex PCR. The sample holds over 6,500 clones, approximately 98% seen once. Sequencing used naive CD8+ T cells from blood. Receptors were obtained from a human donor in good health.

The chain joins TRBV5-6 to TRBJ2-3, with 8 bases aligning to TRBD2. Per the germline V gene, CDR1 is SGHDT and CDR2 is YYEEEE. The length of the CDR3 is 19 residues. J lost 1 base, V lost 3 bases, and 16 bases had no gene match. The DNA for the CDR3 is TGTGCCAGCAGCTCTTTGGCGGGGGGCCCCCCCGCGCGCACAGATACGCAGTATTTT. As protein: CASSSLAGGPPARTDTQYF.

CDR3 DNA sequence: TGTGCCAGCAGCGGCCCCTTAGATACGCAGTATTTT. Protein sequence: CASSGPLDTQYF. V is TRBV5-6 and J is TRBJ2-3; D gene uncertain. Per germline, CDR1 SGHDT and CDR2 YYEEEE. This CDR3 spans 12 amino acids. Trimming removed 4 bases at V and 5 bases at J, with 8 bases between.

This clone has just a few counts. The rearrangement uses TRBV11-2 and TRBJ1-4, with D possibly being TRBD1 (5 bases). CDR1 is SGHAT and CDR2 is FQNNGV in the germline V gene. The V and J ends lost 1 base and 5 bases respectively, with 11 bases between them. The length of the CDR3 is 15 residues. The CDR3 here is CASSLGGRPNEKLFF. The CDR3 DNA sequence: TGTGCCAGCAGCTTAGGGGGCAGACCGAATGAAAAACTGTTTTTT.

The V gene is TRBV15, the J gene TRBJ1-2; a weak D match, TRBD1 (6 bases). V was cut by 8 bases and J by 8 bases, with 12 bases left in between. CDR3 size: 11 residues. Germline CDR1 and CDR2: LNHNV and YYDKDF (reference sequence). The CDR3 here is CATSDSWGYTF. The DNA of the CDR3 is TGTGCCACCTCGGACAGTTGGGGCTACACCTTC.

This chain joins TRBV5-1 and TRBJ2-1; 8 positions agree with TRBD2. The CDR3 runs to 15 residues. Germline-derived CDR1 and CDR2 are SGHRS and YFSETQ. V gave up 8 bases and J gave up 4 bases; unmatched junction bases: 11. The CDR3 is CASIEGTSFYNEQFF. The CDR3 DNA sequence: TGCGCCAGTATCGAAGGGACTAGTTTTTACAATGAGCAGTTCTTC.

This sequence joins TRBV6-1 and TRBJ1-4, with TRBD1 matching over 7 bases. The V and J ends lost 3 bases and 0 bases, in that order; junction bases with no gene match: 13. This CDR3 has 19 amino acids. Germline V gene lookup returns CDR1 MNHNS and CDR2 SASEGT. CDR3 DNA sequence: TGTGCCAGCAGTGACCCCGGACAGGTTGTCGCAGCAACTAATGAAAAACTGTTTTTT. Its protein is CASSDPGQVVAATNEKLFF.

The rearrangement uses TRBV4-3 and TRBJ2-3, with D tentatively TRBD2 (6 bases). This CDR3 has 16 amino acids. The germline V gene has CDR1 LGHNA and CDR2 YSLEER. With 0 bases removed from V and 0 bases from J, the gap between germline ends came to 10 bases. The CDR3 loop reads CASSQDSGASTDTQYF. For the CDR3, the DNA is TGCGCCAGCAGCCAAGATAGCGGTGCTAGCACAGATACGCAGTATTTT.

This rearrangement joins TRBV2 to TRBJ1-4; no definite D call. Trimming took off 4 bases at V and 12 bases at J, with 18 bases between the two ends. CDR3 size: 14 residues. CDR1 is SNHLY and CDR2 is FYNNEI in the germline V gene. DNA of the CDR3: TGTGCCAGCAGTGTCCAGCTGGTTAATGAGGAACTGTTTTTT. It encodes CASSVQLVNEELFF.

This chain connects TRBV2 to TRBJ1-5, with 7 positions matching TRBD1. The CDR3 runs 16 residues. J gave up 6 bases and V 3 bases, and 11 bases lay outside the gene matches. Per the germline V gene, CDR1 is SNHLY and CDR2 is FYNNEI. The CDR3 sequence: CASSELRKGAGQPQHF. Written as DNA, the CDR3 is TGTGCCAGCAGTGAGTTACGGAAGGGGGCAGGTCAGCCCCAGCATTTT.

The V call is TRBV9, the J call TRBJ1-1; D might be TRBD1 (5 bases). The germline V and J ends were trimmed by 0 bases and 8 bases, with 14 bases remaining between them. The CDR3 runs to 14 residues. Germline V gene lookup returns CDR1 SGDLS and CDR2 YYNGEE. CDR3 amino acids: CASSVVYAGQEAFF. The CDR3 DNA reads TGTGCCAGCAGCGTAGTGTATGCGGGGCAGGAAGCTTTCTTT. Full variable domain (remainder filled in from reference TRBV9 and TRBJ1-1): DSGVTQTPKHLITATGQRVTLRCSPRSGDLSVYWYQQSLDQGLQFLIQYYNGEERAKGNILERFSAQQFPDLHSELNLSSLELGDSALYFCASSVVYAGQEAFFGQGTRLTVV.